The T cell receptor beta chain under discussion was sequenced for a study of blood T cells in healthy people across ages. Study-wide background: Capturing about one barcoded beta molecule per two T cells was achieved by template switching. Study-wide findings and caveats: Compared with aged donors, long-lived donors showed fewer expanded clones, suggesting selection.

For this clonotype: Its antigen is as yet unknown.

Germline V gene sequence: CDR1 LGHDT, CDR2 YNNKEL (reference sequence). The CDR3 is made up of 13 amino acids. Trimming left V 2 bases short and J 7 bases short, with 12 bases between. Every donor gave 8.5 to 10 milliliters of peripheral blood. Extracted total RNA amounted to at least 5.5 micrograms for each sample. Sample-barcoded 5' priming and a J-beta primer mix drove a second PCR of about 6 to 11 cycles. TCRdb used MiXCR to reprocess the 5' RACE reads, holding one entry per CDR3 protein. The top ten hold nearly 20% of the sample, which has hundreds of thousands of distinct CDR3 sequences, under 45% seen once.

The sequence derives from a man in his sixties in good health. The gene calls are TRBV3-1 and TRBJ2-7; D is unresolved. The sequenced sample was blood. The CDR3, as DNA: TGTGCCAGCAGCCAACATCCACCCAGTGAGCAGTACTTC. Translation gives CASSQHPPSEQYF.